Detailed here is one TCR beta chain. Its matching antigen is unknown. Per germline, CDR1 ENHRY and CDR2 SYGVKD. This CDR3 spans 14 amino acids. V was pared by 2 bases and J by 0 bases, with 7 bases between. The source of the sample is a study of CD8 T cells in Susac syndrome. Study overall: Sequenced Susac syndrome patients included roughly six with clinically active disease and roughly eight in remission.

General study results and limits: The number of individuals included in the study's TCR sequencing and HLA analysis was acknowledged as relatively small.

With random hexamers, roughly 0.45 to 1 ug RNA was reverse transcribed. MiXCR, run by TCRdb on the immunoSEQ multiplex PCR reads, gives a single entry per CDR3 protein. The table records 75,000 to 80,000 distinct CDR3 sequences, around 94% of them present only once. This chain joins TRBV10-3 and TRBJ1-1; D possibly corresponds to TRBD1 (5 bases). Sequencing was carried out using CD8+ T cells from PBMCs. This sequence was found in a human donor with Susac syndrome. The CDR3 DNA reads as TGTGCCATCAGTGAGATGGACATGAACACTGAAGCTTTCTTT. Amino acid sequence: CAISEMDMNTEAFF.